This TCR beta chain was profiled in a study of blood T cells in healthy people across ages. The authors drew about 9.5 milliliters of peripheral blood from each donor. A J-beta primer mix and a sample-barcoded 5' primer were used in a second PCR of roughly 6 to 12 cycles. All cDNA molecules were each tagged by a template-switch adaptor with 12 random nucleotides. TCRdb re-analysed the 5' RACE reads in MiXCR, keeping a single row per CDR3 protein. Of approximately 700,000 distinct CDR3 sequences in the sample, approximately 30% were seen once. The TCR originated in an elderly woman in good health. The material sequenced was blood.

CDR3 sequence (DNA): TGTGCCAGCAGCTTAGACTCTAGGGGGACCGGGGAGCTGTTTTTT. This gives the protein CASSLDSRGTGELFF. The chain carries TRBV7-2 and TRBJ2-2; D possibly corresponds to TRBD1 (6 bases). Deletions cut 1 base from V and 5 bases from J, with 11 bases between. From germline, CDR1 is SGHTA and CDR2 FQGNSA. This CDR3 is 15 amino acids long.